Below, 28 T cell receptor beta chains from the same sample are listed, as sequenced in a study of cytomegalovirus exposure and HLA in healthy donors. The PCR was carried out with 60 Vbeta primers and 13 Jbeta primers. This table comes from immunoSEQ multiplex PCR, and its TCRdb copy is limited to in-frame clones, with some not included. The sample yields fewer than 200,000 clones, 65% to 85% seen once. The material sequenced was PBMCs. These receptors originate from a woman aged 35 to 49 in good health and CMV-seropositive.

A word on this clone: The identical CDR3 is also encoded by other nucleotide sequences in the sample. This sequence joins TRBV5-1 and TRBJ2-7; a weak D match, TRBD1 (6 bases). Germline loops: CDR1 SGHRS, CDR2 YFSETQ. The CDR3 consists of 14 residues. V shed 0 bases and J shed 0 bases, with 7 bases lying between them. CDR3 protein: CASSLEGGSYEQYF. The CDR3 coding sequence is TGCGCCAGCAGCTTGGAAGGGGGCTCCTACGAGCAGTACTTC. Full variable domain (rest looked up from reference TRBV5-1 and TRBJ2-7): KAGVTQTPRYLIKTRGQQVTLSCSPISGHRSVSWYQQTPGQGLQFLFEYFSETQRNKGNFPGRFSGRQFSNSRSEMNVSTLELGDSALYLCASSLEGGSYEQYFGPGTRLTVT.

CDR3 DNA sequence: TGTGCCGGCTCTGGGGGACAGACTTATGGCTACACCTTC. Protein sequence: CAGSGGQTYGYTF. The chain has TRBV28 and TRBJ1-2; 7 bases fit TRBD1. The CDR3 is 13 residues long. Trimming took 11 bases from V and 5 from J; bases not matched to a gene: 11. Germline V CDR1 and CDR2: MDHEN, SYDVKM.

About this clone: Other DNA sequences in the sample encode the same CDR3. The rearrangement joins TRBV12-5 to TRBJ1-3, with 10 positions matching TRBD1. Germline trimming cut 1 base from V and 2 bases from J; bases unmatched to any gene: 2. This CDR3 spans 16 amino acids. The V gene's germline CDR1 is LGHNT and CDR2 FRNRAP. The chain's CDR3 is CASGLGGQGTGNTIYF. CDR3 coding DNA: TGTGCTAGTGGTTTGGGGGGACAGGGGACTGGAAACACCATATATTTT. The full variable domain, completed using reference TRBV12-5 and TRBJ1-3, is DARVTQTPRHKVTEMGQEVTMRCQPILGHNTVFWYRQTMMQGLELLAYFRNRAPLDDSGMPKDRFSAEMPDATLATLKIQPSEPRDSAVYFCASGLGGQGTGNTIYFGEGSWLTVV.

J is TRBJ1-2 and V is TRBV30; weak D call: TRBD1 (6 bases). This CDR3 comprises 15 residues. V lost 0 bases to trimming and J lost 6 bases, with 17 bases between them. Germline CDR1 reads GTSNPN; CDR2 reads SVGIG (reference sequence). The CDR3 DNA follows: TGTGCCTGGAGTGTCTTTTTAGGGGGGGTCGATGGCTACACCTTC. Its translation is CAWSVFLGGVDGYTF.

This clone was seen only a few times. This chain uses TRBV7-9 with TRBJ2-3; 10 positions match TRBD2. V lost 3 bases, J lost 1 base, and 1 base stayed unmatched. Germline V CDR1 and CDR2: SEHNR, FQNEAQ (reference sequence). The CDR3 is made up of 15 amino acids. CDR3 sequence: CASSFGTSGTDTQYF. Here the CDR3 DNA reads TGTGCCAGCAGCTTTGGGACTAGCGGCACAGATACGCAGTATTTT.

This chain links TRBV18 with TRBJ1-5; D gene unclear. V was trimmed by 2 bases and J by 6 bases, leaving 17 bases between them. The CDR3 is made up of 16 amino acids. Germline loops: CDR1 KGHSH, CDR2 LQKENI. The CDR3 spells CASSPREAGRGQPQHF. The CDR3 DNA reads as TGTGCCAGCTCACCAAGGGAGGCGGGCCGGGGTCAGCCCCAGCATTTT.

The chain has TRBV19 and TRBJ2-7; 7 bases match TRBD1. The CDR3 is 13 residues long. V trimming: 6 bases; J trimming: 2 bases; junction bases outside the gene matches: 4. CDR1 is LNHDA and CDR2 is SQIVND in the germline V gene (reference sequence). The CDR3, as DNA: TGTGCCAGTAGGGCAGGGGGAACCTACGAGCAGTACTTC. Its translation: CASRAGGTYEQYF.

The chain joins TRBV5-1 to TRBJ1-3; 9 nucleotides match TRBD1. This CDR3 has 15 amino acids. The V and J ends lost 3 bases and 3 bases, in that order; junction bases with no gene match: 4. Germline V CDR1 and CDR2: SGHRS, YFSETQ. The DNA for the CDR3 is TGCGCCAGCAGCTCCGGGACAGGGAATGGAAACACCATATATTTT. Translation: CASSSGTGNGNTIYF.

This chain uses TRBV7-2 with TRBJ1-1; no reliable D call. Germline CDR1 SGHTA, CDR2 FQGNSA. CDR3 length equals 15 residues. Trimming stripped 4 bases from V and 1 base from J, with 13 bases between. Here the CDR3 DNA reads TGTGCCAGCAGCTCACTCGGGATATCGAACACTGAAGCTTTCTTT. Translation gives CASSSLGISNTEAFF. The complete variable domain, with remaining parts taken from reference TRBV7-2 and TRBJ1-1, reads GAGVSQSPSNKVTEKGKDVELRCDPISGHTALYWYRQSLGQGLEFLIYFQGNSAPDKSGLPSDRFSAERTGGSVSTLTIQRTQQEDSAVYLCASSSLGISNTEAFFGQGTRLTVV.

The chain has TRBV5-1 and TRBJ1-1, with TRBD1 matching over 7 bases. Germline trimming cut 5 bases from V and 0 bases from J; bases unmatched to any gene: 4. The CDR3 runs to 14 residues. Germline lookup yields CDR1 SGHRS and CDR2 YFSETQ. The CDR3 nucleotides read TGCGCCAGCAGTGAGGGGGCCATGAACACTGAAGCTTTCTTT. Its protein is CASSEGAMNTEAFF.

The chain uses TRBV9 and TRBJ2-7, with 13 nucleotides matching TRBD2. The CDR3 has 14 residues. Germline V gene sequence: CDR1 SGDLS, CDR2 YYNGEE. Unmatched junction bases numbered 7, after V lost 4 bases and J lost 9 bases. For the CDR3, the DNA is TGTGCCAGCAGCACTACTAGCGGGGGGGAGAGGCAGTACTTC. This gives the protein CASSTTSGGERQYF.

This clone was detected a few times. The chain employs TRBV28 and TRBJ1-1, with D perhaps TRBD1 (5 bases). This CDR3 is 15 amino acids long. The germline CDR1 and CDR2 sequences are MDHEN and SYDVKM. V was clipped by 5 bases and J by 3 bases, with 16 bases between them. The CDR3 DNA reads TGTGCCAGCAGTCTACCTCTAGACAGTTACACTGAAGCTTTCTTT. This translates into CASSLPLDSYTEAFF.

This clone was detected once. This chain links TRBV6-5 with TRBJ2-3; possibly TRBD1 for D (5 bases). The V gene's germline CDR1 is MNHEY and CDR2 SVGAGI. The CDR3 is 16 amino acids. V was cut by 0 bases and J by 3 bases, with 13 bases left in between. CDR3 protein: CASSYSIGRATDTQYF. The CDR3 DNA reads as TGTGCCAGCAGTTACTCGATCGGCAGGGCAACAGATACGCAGTATTTT.

V usage is TRBV7-2 and J usage is TRBJ1-2; TRBD1 agrees at 7 bases. Looked up from germline, CDR1 is SGHTA and CDR2 is FQGNSA. The trim removed 2 bases at V and 3 bases at J, leaving 0 bases unmatched. This CDR3 has 13 residues. CDR3 sequence (DNA): TGTGCCAGCAGCTTAACAGGGGACTATGGCTACACCTTC. The encoded protein is CASSLTGDYGYTF.

This clone was counted only a few times. The rearrangement joins TRBV21-1 to TRBJ2-3; TRBD1, the table's D call, was not compared with the DNA. TRBV21-1 is a pseudogene. This CDR3 has 15 residues. DNA for the CDR3: TGTGCCAGCAGCAAATCGGAAGGGGCGAGGGATACGCAGTATTTT. Protein: CASSKSEGARDTQYF.

The chain is built from TRBV9 and TRBJ1-4, with 11 bases fitting TRBD1. Germline V gene sequence: CDR1 SGDLS, CDR2 YYNGEE. The CDR3 is 15 amino acids. Losses at the gene ends were 3 bases for V and 8 bases for J; bases not matched to a gene: 6. CDR3 sequence (DNA): TGTGCCAGCAGCGCACCCGGGACAGGGGGGGAAAAACTGTTTTTT. Its protein is CASSAPGTGGEKLFF.

The V call is TRBV6-6, the J call TRBJ1-1; tentative D call: TRBD1 (5 bases). This CDR3 spans 14 amino acids. Germline V lookup: CDR1 MNHNY, CDR2 SVGAGI (reference sequence). The V and J ends lost 5 bases and 0 bases respectively, with 10 bases between them. The CDR3 is CASSGHDMNTEAFF. The CDR3 DNA sequence: TGTGCCAGCAGTGGACATGATATGAACACTGAAGCTTTCTTT.

The chain combines TRBV6-4 with TRBJ1-1; 9 bases map to TRBD1. The V segment lost 5 bases and the J segment 7 bases; nucleotides outside the gene matches: 5. The CDR3 has 13 residues. Germline CDR1 MRHNA, CDR2 SNTAGT. The CDR3 protein is CASSRDRAGEAFF. The CDR3 nucleotides read TGTGCCAGCAGTCGGGACAGGGCAGGTGAAGCTTTCTTT.

This clone was counted a single time. The CDR3 protein is CASSVGSGQWPDTQYF. In nucleotides, the CDR3 is TGTGCCAGCAGCGTAGGGTCAGGACAGTGGCCAGATACGCAGTATTTT. This chain links TRBV9 with TRBJ2-3; tentative D call: TRBD1 (6 bases). The ends were cut back, 0 bases at V and 4 bases at J, with 15 bases in the middle. The CDR3 extends over 16 amino acids. Germline V gene lookup returns CDR1 SGDLS and CDR2 YYNGEE.

This clone was seen only a few times. The chain employs TRBV5-4 and TRBJ2-1; tentative D call: TRBD1 (6 bases). V was trimmed by 4 bases and J by 6 bases, leaving 23 bases between them. This CDR3 is 17 amino acids long. Germline-derived CDR1 and CDR2 are SGHNT and YYREEE (reference sequence). CDR3 DNA sequence: TGTGCCAGCAGCAACGGAAGGGTAGGGGGTGGGGCCAATGAGCAGTTCTTC. Its translation: CASSNGRVGGGANEQFF.

This clone has more than one count but fewer than ten. The chain links TRBV11-2 to TRBJ2-7, with 9 positions matching TRBD1. J was trimmed by 2 bases and V by 5 bases; bases with no gene match: 4. In germline, CDR1 is SGHAT, CDR2 FQNNGV. The CDR3 is made up of 14 amino acids. DNA of the CDR3: TGTGCCAGCAGCGAAGACAGGGGGGCCTACGAGCAGTACTTC. Translation gives CASSEDRGAYEQYF. Drawing the rest from reference TRBV11-2 and TRBJ2-7, the complete variable domain is EAGVAQSPRYKIIEKRQSVAFWCNPISGHATLYWYQQILGQGPKLLIQFQNNGVVDDSQLPKDRFSAERLKGVDSTLKIQPAKLEDSAVYLCASSEDRGAYEQYFGPGTRLTVT.

The V call is TRBV5-6, the J call TRBJ2-1; a weak D match, TRBD1 (6 bases). The CDR3 totals 13 residues. The V gene lost 0 bases and the J gene lost 15 bases, with 16 bases spanning the gap. Germline V gene data show CDR1 as SGHDT and CDR2 as YYEEEE. The CDR3 DNA follows: TGTGCCAGCAGCTTGGCCGAGCTCCAGGGGCCGTTCTTC. It yields the protein CASSLAELQGPFF.

The chain joins TRBV30 to TRBJ2-5, with 13 bases aligning to TRBD2. The junction had 4 bases not matched to a gene; V was cut back by 8 bases and J by 4 bases. CDR3 size: 13 residues. The V gene's germline CDR1 is GTSNPN and CDR2 SVGIG (reference sequence). CDR3 amino acids: CATGLAGAETQYF. The CDR3 coding sequence is TGTGCCACCGGACTAGCGGGAGCAGAGACCCAGTACTTC.

The chain links TRBV6-5 to TRBJ2-1; 9 bases match TRBD2. The trim removed 7 bases at V and 6 bases at J, leaving 10 bases unmatched. Germline CDR1 MNHEY, CDR2 SVGAGI. The CDR3 has 15 residues. In nucleotides, the CDR3 is TGTGCCAGCAAAGTAGCGGGAGCGGGTTCCAATGAGCAGTTCTTC. Residues: CASKVAGAGSNEQFF.

This clone came up a few times. CDR3 residues: CAISGEQGTNTEAFF. Written as DNA, the CDR3 is TGTGCCATCAGTGGAGAACAGGGCACAAACACTGAAGCTTTCTTT. The rearrangement joins TRBV10-3 to TRBJ1-1; tentatively, D is TRBD1 (6 bases). Germline V gives CDR1 ENHRY, CDR2 SYGVKD. The CDR3 length is 15 residues. V lost 4 bases to trimming and J lost 2 bases, with 14 bases between them.

V and J are TRBV7-2 and TRBJ2-3; 16 positions agree with TRBD2. CDR3 length: 17 amino acids. The germline V gene has CDR1 SGHTA and CDR2 FQGNSA. With 4 bases clipped from V and 6 bases from J, the junction kept 7 bases outside the gene matches. CDR3 DNA: TGTGCCAGCAGCTACCTGGGACTAGCGGGAGGGATCGATACGCAGTATTTT. It translates to CASSYLGLAGGIDTQYF.

V and J are TRBV28 and TRBJ2-1; TRBD2 agrees at 7 bases. Per germline, CDR1 MDHEN and CDR2 SYDVKM. This CDR3 spans 16 amino acids. J was trimmed by 8 bases and V by 5 bases; bases with no gene match: 15. CDR3 sequence (DNA): TGTGCCAGCAGTAGTAGCGGGTTAGGGCATAGCGATGAGCAGTTCTTC. The encoded protein is CASSSSGLGHSDEQFF.

The V gene is TRBV2, the J gene TRBJ2-1, with TRBD1 identical over 8 bases. Germline CDR1 SNHLY, CDR2 FYNNEI. CDR3 size: 15 residues. The junction had 7 bases not matched to a gene; V was cut back by 6 bases and J by 3 bases. The CDR3 sequence is CASRNQGAFYNEQFF. CDR3 DNA: TGTGCCAGCAGGAATCAGGGGGCATTCTACAATGAGCAGTTCTTC. Complete variable domain (other parts from reference TRBV2 and TRBJ2-1): EPEVTQTPSHQVTQMGQEVILRCVPISNHLYFYWYRQILGQKVEFLVSFYNNEISEKSEIFDDQFSVERPDGSNFTLKIRSTKLEDSAMYFCASRNQGAFYNEQFFGPGTRLTVL.